There are a few counts of the clone carrying this TCR beta chain. Its antigen is unknown. This record comes from a study of vaccination effects on CD4 cells after COVID-19. Whole-study context: Researchers obtained post-vaccine samples at a median of 72 days past the second dose.

Trimming shortened V by 3 bases and J by 1 base, and 8 bases separated the two germline ends. This CDR3 is 14 amino acids long. The germline gives CDR1 SGHRS, CDR2 YFSETQ. Assay used: immunoSEQ multiplex PCR; TCRdb lists only in-frame clones, some missing. The table has approximately 61,000 clones, roughly 72% seen once. Viral peptide pool expansion of antigen-specific CD4+ T cells preceded sequencing in the ViraFEST assay. With more than nine days of culture completed, CD4+ T cells were isolated. Everyone in the study got two shots of either the BNT162b2 or mRNA-1273 vaccine. Each culture had half its medium swapped for IL-2 medium on days 3 and 7.

J is TRBJ2-1 and V is TRBV5-1; TRBD2 might be the D (5 bases). Material: CD4+ T cells from PBMCs cultured with HCoV-229E spike peptides, obtained after COVID-19 vaccination. This receptor was identified in a human donor who received a COVID-19 vaccine. The CDR3 DNA is TGCGCCAGCAGCTGGCGGGCTTCCTACAATGAGCAGTTCTTC. Translated, it gives CASSWRASYNEQFF.